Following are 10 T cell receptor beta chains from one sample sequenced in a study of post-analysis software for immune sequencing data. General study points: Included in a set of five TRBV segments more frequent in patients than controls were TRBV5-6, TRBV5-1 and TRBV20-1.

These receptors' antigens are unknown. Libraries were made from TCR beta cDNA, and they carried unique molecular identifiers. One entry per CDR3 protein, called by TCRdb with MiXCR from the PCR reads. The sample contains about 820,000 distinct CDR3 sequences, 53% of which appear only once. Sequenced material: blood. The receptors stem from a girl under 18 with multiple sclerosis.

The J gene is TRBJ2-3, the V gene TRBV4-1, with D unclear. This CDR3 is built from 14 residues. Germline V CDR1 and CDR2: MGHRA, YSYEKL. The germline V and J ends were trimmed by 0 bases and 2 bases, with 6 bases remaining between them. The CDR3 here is CASSQERNTDTQYF. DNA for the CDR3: TGCGCCAGCAGCCAAGAAAGGAACACAGATACGCAGTATTTT.

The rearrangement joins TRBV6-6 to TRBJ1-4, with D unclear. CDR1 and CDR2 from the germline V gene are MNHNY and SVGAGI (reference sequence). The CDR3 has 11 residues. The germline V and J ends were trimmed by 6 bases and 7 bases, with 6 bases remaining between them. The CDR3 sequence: CASSKGEKLFF. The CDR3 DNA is TGTGCCAGCAGCAAGGGTGAAAAACTGTTTTTT.

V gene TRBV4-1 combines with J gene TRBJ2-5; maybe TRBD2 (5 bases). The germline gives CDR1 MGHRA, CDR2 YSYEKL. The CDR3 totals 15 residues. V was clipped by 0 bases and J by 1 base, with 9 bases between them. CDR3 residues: CASSQERGPQETQYF. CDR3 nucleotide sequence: TGCGCCAGCAGCCAAGAGCGAGGGCCCCAAGAGACCCAGTACTTC.

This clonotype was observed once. CDR3 region: CASNGQGGGIQYF. DNA of the CDR3: TGTGCCAGCAATGGACAGGGGGGCGGCATTCAGTACTTC. The chain uses TRBV2 and TRBJ2-4; 10 nucleotides align to TRBD1. The V and J ends lost 7 bases and 9 bases, in that order; junction bases with no gene match: 6. Germline V gives CDR1 SNHLY, CDR2 FYNNEI. CDR3 length equals 13 residues.

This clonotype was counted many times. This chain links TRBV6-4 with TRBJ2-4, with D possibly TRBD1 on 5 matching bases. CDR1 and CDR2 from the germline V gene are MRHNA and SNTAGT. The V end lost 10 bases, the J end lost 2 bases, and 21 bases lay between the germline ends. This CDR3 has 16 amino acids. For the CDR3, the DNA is TGTGCCAACACAGGAGTTGTGGACCTGCCCAAAAACATTCAGTACTTC. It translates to CANTGVVDLPKNIQYF.

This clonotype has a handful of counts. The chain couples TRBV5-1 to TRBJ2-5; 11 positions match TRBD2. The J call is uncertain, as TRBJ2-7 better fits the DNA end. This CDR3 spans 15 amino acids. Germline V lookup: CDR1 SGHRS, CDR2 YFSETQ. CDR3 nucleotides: TGCGCCAGCACCGGAACTAGCGGGAGTTACTACGAGCAGTACTTC. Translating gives CASTGTSGSYYEQYF.

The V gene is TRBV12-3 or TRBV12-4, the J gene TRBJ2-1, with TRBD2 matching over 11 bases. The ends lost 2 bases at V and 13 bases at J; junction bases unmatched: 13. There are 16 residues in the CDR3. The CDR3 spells CASSLNGMTSGNNQFF. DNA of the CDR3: TGTGCCAGCAGTTTAAATGGAATGACTAGCGGGAACAACCAGTTCTTC.

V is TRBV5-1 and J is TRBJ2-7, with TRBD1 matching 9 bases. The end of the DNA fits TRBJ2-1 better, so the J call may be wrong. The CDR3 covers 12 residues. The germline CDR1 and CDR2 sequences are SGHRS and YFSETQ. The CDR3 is CASSLADRGQFF. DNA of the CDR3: TGCGCCAGCAGCTTGGCGGACAGGGGGCAGTTCTTC.

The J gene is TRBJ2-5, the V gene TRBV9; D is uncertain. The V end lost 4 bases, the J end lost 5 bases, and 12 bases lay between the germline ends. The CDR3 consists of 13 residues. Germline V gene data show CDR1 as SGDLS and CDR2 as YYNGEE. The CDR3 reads CASSLSDWETQYF. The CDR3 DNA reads TGTGCCAGCAGCCTATCTGACTGGGAGACCCAGTACTTC.

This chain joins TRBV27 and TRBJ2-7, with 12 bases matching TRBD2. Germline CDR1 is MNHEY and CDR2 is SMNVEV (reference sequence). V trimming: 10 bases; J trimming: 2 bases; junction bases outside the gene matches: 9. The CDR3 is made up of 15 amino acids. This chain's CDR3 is CATLAGGPGTYEQYF. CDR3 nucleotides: TGTGCCACCCTAGCGGGAGGGCCGGGGACCTACGAGCAGTACTTC.